Each of the 5 T cell receptor beta chains below was sequenced from the same sample in a study of cytomegalovirus exposure and HLA in healthy donors. Use of 60 Vbeta and 13 Jbeta primers characterized the PCR. Clones were sequenced by immunoSEQ multiplex PCR, and TCRdb holds only the in-frame ones, with some missing. The data hold about 90,000 clones, with about 70% observed a single time. Specimen: PBMCs. All receptors come from a man aged 25 to 40 in good health and CMV-seronegative.

This rearrangement joins TRBV5-1 to TRBJ1-2, with a possible D match to TRBD1 (5 bases). The CDR3 has 14 residues. The germline V gene encodes CDR1 SGHRS and CDR2 YFSETQ. Trimming removed 0 bases from V and 6 bases from J, with 12 bases in between. Written as DNA, the CDR3 is TGCGCCAGCAGCTTGGCCCAGGCAGGGCATGGCTACACCTTC. Amino acids: CASSLAQAGHGYTF. Full variable domain (rest looked up from reference TRBV5-1 and TRBJ1-2): KAGVTQTPRYLIKTRGQQVTLSCSPISGHRSVSWYQQTPGQGLQFLFEYFSETQRNKGNFPGRFSGRQFSNSRSEMNVSTLELGDSALYLCASSLAQAGHGYTFGSGTRLTVV.

This clone was seen more than once but under ten times. At one end the junction does not follow the germline gene, possibly because of a read error. The chain uses TRBV7-9 and TRBJ1-1; D gene uncertain. The germline CDR1 and CDR2 sequences are SEHNR and FQNEAQ (reference sequence). The CDR3 covers 12 residues. CDR3 loop: CSSSPQNPEAFF. CDR3 coding DNA: TGTTCCAGCAGCCCCCAGAACCCTGAAGCTTTCTTT.

This sequence joins TRBV6-4 and TRBJ2-2; D might be TRBD2 (6 bases). V was shortened by 2 bases and J by 3 bases, with 10 bases between the two germline ends. The CDR3 length is 15 residues. Germline lookup yields CDR1 MRHNA and CDR2 SNTAGT. The CDR3 loop is CASSDGAGYTGELFF. In DNA form, the CDR3 reads TGTGCCAGCAGTGACGGTGCGGGGTACACCGGGGAGCTGTTTTTT.

V is TRBV25-1 and J is TRBJ1-3; a possible D gene is TRBD1 (5 bases). V lost 6 bases to trimming and J lost 0 bases, with 21 bases between them. This CDR3 contains 18 residues. CDR1 is MGHDK and CDR2 is SYGVNS in the germline V gene. Here the CDR3 reads CASSGWAGRESSGNTIYF. CDR3 DNA sequence: TGTGCCAGCAGCGGATGGGCAGGCAGGGAAAGCTCTGGAAACACCATATATTTT.

This chain connects TRBV6-5 to TRBJ1-5; D gene uncertain. V was cut by 0 bases and J by 4 bases, with 4 bases left in between. The CDR3 loop spans 13 amino acids. Germline V CDR1 and CDR2: MNHEY, SVGAGI. The CDR3 region is CASSYSFNQPQHF. CDR3 DNA: TGTGCCAGCAGTTACTCCTTTAATCAGCCCCAGCATTTT.